These 32 T cell receptor beta chains originate from one sample sequenced in a study of blood T cell repertoires in COVID-19. Method: immunoSEQ multiplex PCR; TCRdb's copy keeps in-frame clones and lacks some. Found here are around 160,000 clones, roughly four fifths of them singletons; the top ten hold 7% to 10%. Sequencing used peripheral blood. Receptors originate from a human donor with acute or convalescent COVID-19. The donor label of this sample is uncertain.

The chain has TRBV7-2 and TRBJ1-1; weak D call: TRBD1 (6 bases). The CDR3 is made up of 16 amino acids. V lost 5 bases, J lost 0 bases, and 16 bases lay in between. Germline assignment: CDR1 SGHTA and CDR2 FQGNSA. The DNA of the CDR3 is TGTGCCAGCAGCCTATCGAACAGGGCTATGAACACTGAAGCTTTCTTT. Translated: CASSLSNRAMNTEAFF.

There are a few counts of this clone. J is TRBJ2-7 and V is TRBV3-1 (or the pseudogene TRBV3-2); D is undetermined. Germline CDR1 LGHDT, CDR2 YNNKEL (reference sequence). V lost 4 bases to trimming and J lost 4 bases, with 14 bases between them. The CDR3 has 14 amino acids. DNA for the CDR3: TGTGCCAGCAGCCTTTCGGGTTCGTCGTACGAGCAGTACTTC. Its translation is CASSLSGSSYEQYF.

The rearrangement joins TRBV12-3 or TRBV12-4 to TRBJ1-2, with D maybe TRBD1 (6 bases). The germline V and J ends were trimmed by 5 bases and 8 bases, with 15 bases remaining between them. The length of the CDR3 is 13 residues. The CDR3 protein is CASSHGTYKGYTF. DNA for the CDR3: TGTGCCAGCAGTCACGGGACATACAAGGGCTACACCTTC.

This chain joins TRBV11-2 and TRBJ1-1; D is unresolved. Germline loops: CDR1 SGHAT, CDR2 FQNNGV. V lost 0 bases to trimming and J lost 5 bases, with 10 bases between them. There are 14 residues in the CDR3. CDR3 nucleotide sequence: TGTGCCAGCAGCTTAGAAGTCGGACTGACTGAAGCTTTCTTT. Encoded protein: CASSLEVGLTEAFF.

This chain connects TRBV29-1 to TRBJ1-3; D not resolved. Trimming removed 4 bases at V and 3 bases at J, with 13 bases between. Germline V gene data show CDR1 as SQVTM and CDR2 as ANQGSEA. There are 14 residues in the CDR3. The CDR3 nucleotides read TGCAGCGTTGCTGAGGGAAATTATGGAAACACCATATATTTT. Translated, it gives CSVAEGNYGNTIYF.

J is TRBJ1-3 and V is TRBV5-1; possible D gene TRBD1, 5 bases. The ends were cut back, 4 bases at V and 2 bases at J, with 16 bases in the middle. This CDR3 comprises 16 residues. Germline V gene data show CDR1 as SGHRS and CDR2 as YFSETQ. The CDR3 DNA sequence: TGCGCCAGCAGCAGCTCTCAGGGCCAACCTGGAAACACCATATATTTT. It specifies CASSSSQGQPGNTIYF.

The chain employs TRBV6-5 and TRBJ1-2, with 7 positions matching TRBD1. This CDR3 region has 15 residues. With V trimmed by 5 bases and J by 0 bases, 6 bases remained unmatched. CDR1 MNHEY and CDR2 SVGAGI come from the germline V gene. The CDR3 DNA reads as TGTGCCAGCAGTATCTCGGGACAGTCTAACTATGGCTACACCTTC. It specifies CASSISGQSNYGYTF.

The V and J genes are TRBV19 and TRBJ1-2, with a tentative D call TRBD1 (6 bases). The germline V gene encodes CDR1 LNHDA and CDR2 SQIVND (reference sequence). This CDR3 region has 15 residues. Trimming removed 4 bases at V and 0 bases at J, with 12 bases between. The CDR3 sequence is CASSTTGPTNYGYTF. CDR3 DNA sequence: TGTGCCAGTAGTACCACAGGGCCTACTAACTATGGCTACACCTTC.

The genes are TRBV10-3 and TRBJ1-4; 9 positions agree with TRBD1. Per germline, CDR1 ENHRY and CDR2 SYGVKD. The CDR3 length is 16 residues. The ends lost 3 bases at V and 7 bases at J; junction bases unmatched: 9. CDR3 bases: TGTGCCATCAGTGACCAGGGTACAGGGGGCGGTGAAAAACTGTTTTTT. Encoded protein: CAISDQGTGGGEKLFF.

The rearrangement uses TRBV6-6 and TRBJ1-6; possibly TRBD1 for D (6 bases). The CDR3 consists of 15 residues. V was cut by 6 bases and J by 4 bases, with 13 bases left in between. The germline CDR1 and CDR2 sequences are MNHNY and SVGAGI (reference sequence). This CDR3 is CASRSTTGYNSPLHF. The CDR3 nucleotides are TGTGCCAGCAGATCTACAACAGGGTATAATTCACCCCTCCACTTT.

This chain links TRBV5-1 with TRBJ1-1; no clear D gene. Germline CDR1 reads SGHRS; CDR2 reads YFSETQ. Deletions cut 0 bases from V and 0 bases from J, with 9 bases between. This CDR3 is 15 amino acids long. For the CDR3, the DNA is TGCGCCAGCAGCTTGGCCGTACATTTGAACACTGAAGCTTTCTTT. It is translated as CASSLAVHLNTEAFF.

V and J are TRBV3-1 (or the pseudogene TRBV3-2) and TRBJ1-2; D call uncertain. CDR3 length: 14 residues. Germline values: CDR1 LGHDT, CDR2 YNNKEL (reference sequence). Trimming removed 4 bases at V and 2 bases at J, with 11 bases between. CDR3 loop: CASSPGSSNYGYTF. The CDR3 region has the DNA TGTGCCAGCAGCCCAGGAAGCAGCAACTATGGCTACACCTTC.

The chain combines TRBV14 with TRBJ2-3; 13 nucleotides align to TRBD2. V shed 4 bases, J shed 4 bases, and the junction held 14 bases outside the gene matches. Germline-derived CDR1 and CDR2 are SGHDN and FVKESK. The CDR3 length is 19 residues. The CDR3 nucleotides read TGTGCCAGCAGCCTCCTTGGACTAGCGGGGGCTCCCCCAGCAGATACGCAGTATTTT. Translating gives CASSLLGLAGAPPADTQYF. Supplemented by reference TRBV14 and TRBJ2-3, the full variable domain reads EAGVTQFPSHSVIEKGQTVTLRCDPISGHDNLYWYRRVMGKEIKFLLHFVKESKQDESGMPNNRFLAERTGGTYSTLKVQPAELEDSGVYFCASSLLGLAGAPPADTQYFGPGTRLTVL.

The genes are TRBV20-1 and TRBJ1-1, with 7 positions matching TRBD1. V gave up 5 bases and J gave up 11 bases; unmatched junction bases: 5. CDR3 length equals 10 residues. Germline CDR1 reads DFQATT; CDR2 reads SNEGSKA (reference sequence). This chain's CDR3 is CSASDRAAFF. In DNA, the CDR3 is TGCAGTGCTTCTGACAGGGCCGCTTTCTTT.

The gene calls are TRBV24-1 and TRBJ2-7; the D gene is possibly TRBD1 (5 bases). CDR1 is KGHDR, CDR2 SFDVKD, per germline. The ends were cut back, 9 bases at V and 1 base at J, with 9 bases in the middle. CDR3 length equals 12 residues. In DNA, the CDR3 is TGTGCCACCCGCAGGGAATCCTACGAGCAGTACGTC. This gives the protein CATRRESYEQYV.

The chain recombines TRBV27 with TRBJ2-3; no clear D gene. Germline V gene lookup returns CDR1 MNHEY and CDR2 SMNVEV (reference sequence). The ends were cut back, 6 bases at V and 5 bases at J, with 6 bases in the middle. The CDR3 sequence is 11 residues long. The CDR3 region is CASSPGDTQYF. DNA for the CDR3: TGTGCCAGCAGCCCCGGAGATACGCAGTATTTT.

The genes are TRBV2 and TRBJ1-3; no reliable D call. CDR3 length equals 20 residues. Trimming took 10 bases from V and 0 from J, leaving 31 bases between them. The germline gives CDR1 SNHLY, CDR2 FYNNEI. The CDR3 spells CAIRVSEVRKPHLSGNTIYF. CDR3 coding DNA: TGTGCCATCCGGGTTAGTGAGGTTCGAAAACCACACCTCTCTGGAAACACCATATATTTT.

The genes are TRBV9 and TRBJ1-5; D uncertain. Germline CDR1 reads SGDLS; CDR2 reads YYNGEE. V was clipped by 2 bases and J by 0 bases, with 9 bases between them. The CDR3 runs to 15 residues. The CDR3 DNA is TGTGCCAGCAGCGTTTACGGGGATAGCAATCAGCCCCAGCATTTT. It codes for CASSVYGDSNQPQHF.

This clone has only one observation. V is TRBV19 and J is TRBJ1-2; D is possibly TRBD1 (6 bases). Trimming removed 8 bases at V and 5 bases at J, with 12 bases between. CDR1 and CDR2 (germline): LNHDA, SQIVND (reference sequence). The CDR3 consists of 12 residues. CDR3: CASATGQYGYTF. CDR3 DNA sequence: TGTGCCAGTGCAACAGGGCAGTATGGCTACACCTTC.

The chain recombines TRBV7-2 with TRBJ1-1, with D unresolved. Between the trimmed V and J ends, which lost 0 bases and 3 bases, there was a span of 17 bases. Germline V gene data show CDR1 as SGHTA and CDR2 as FQGNSA. The CDR3 has 17 residues. The CDR3 sequence is CASSLALISYVHTEAFF. The CDR3 DNA follows: TGTGCCAGCAGCTTAGCGCTCATTAGTTATGTCCACACTGAAGCTTTCTTT.

The chain joins TRBV13 to TRBJ2-1; 10 bases agree with TRBD1. CDR1 and CDR2 (germline): PRHDT, FYEKMQ (reference sequence). Trimming at V came to 8 bases and at J to 5 bases, leaving 9 bases not matched to a gene. The CDR3 contains 15 residues. The DNA of the CDR3 is TGTGCCAGCTTTCAAAGGGACAGGGGTAACAATGAGCAGTTCTTC. Translating it yields CASFQRDRGNNEQFF.

The V and J genes are TRBV7-4 and TRBJ2-7; D is unclear. With 5 bases removed from V and 0 bases from J, the gap between germline ends came to 8 bases. The germline CDR1 and CDR2 sequences are SGHVT and SQSDAQ. The CDR3 is 13 amino acids. The CDR3 reads CASSPTYSYEQYV. The CDR3 nucleotides are TGTGCCAGCAGCCCTACCTACTCCTACGAGCAGTACGTC.

This clone is a singleton in its sample. The rearrangement joins TRBV5-1 to TRBJ2-2; TRBD1 matches at 7 bases. The V segment lost 2 bases and the J segment 0 bases; nucleotides outside the gene matches: 4. The germline V gene has CDR1 SGHRS and CDR2 YFSETQ. CDR3 length: 16 amino acids. This CDR3 reads CASSLQGNANTGELFF. For the CDR3, the DNA is TGCGCCAGCAGCTTACAGGGGAACGCGAACACCGGGGAGCTGTTTTTT.

The genes are TRBV19 and TRBJ2-2, with D possibly TRBD2 on 6 matching bases. CDR1 is LNHDA, CDR2 SQIVND, per germline (reference sequence). The CDR3 totals 15 residues. Between the trimmed V and J ends, which lost 4 bases and 5 bases, there was a span of 14 bases. This CDR3 is CASSTPGVRTGELFF. The CDR3 DNA is TGTGCCAGTAGTACCCCGGGGGTAAGGACCGGGGAGCTGTTTTTT.

In this sample, this clone turned up a few times. CDR3 loop: CASSILAGTDTQYF. CDR3 nucleotides: TGTGCCAGCTCCATACTAGCGGGGACAGATACGCAGTATTTT. The rearrangement uses TRBV18 and TRBJ2-3; TRBD2 agrees at 10 bases. Germline CDR1 and CDR2: KGHSH and LQKENI. Trimming removed 6 bases from V and 3 bases from J; junction bases left unmatched: 3. The CDR3 consists of 14 residues.

The chain carries TRBV19 and TRBJ1-2; 7 bases agree with TRBD1. V trimming: 5 bases; J trimming: 8 bases; junction bases outside the gene matches: 8. The CDR3 is made up of 13 amino acids. Germline loops: CDR1 LNHDA, CDR2 SQIVND (reference sequence). CDR3 sequence: CASSQGTDRGYTF. The CDR3 region has the DNA TGTGCCAGTAGTCAGGGGACAGACCGGGGCTACACCTTC.

V and J are TRBV6-6 and TRBJ1-2; the D gene is possibly TRBD1 (6 bases). The CDR3 is 12 residues long. Per germline, CDR1 MNHNY and CDR2 SVGAGI (reference sequence). Trimming stripped 9 bases from V and 4 bases from J, with 12 bases between. The CDR3 DNA follows: TGTGCCAGTCGGACAGCCCTCTATGGCTACACCTTC. It is translated as CASRTALYGYTF.

The chain links TRBV11-2 to TRBJ1-3; 7 bases match TRBD1. CDR1 is SGHAT and CDR2 is FQNNGV in the germline V gene. V was clipped by 3 bases and J by 2 bases; unmatched bases: 13. The CDR3 totals 18 residues. CDR3: CASSFPTSKTGAGNTIYF. The CDR3 bases are TGTGCCAGCAGCTTCCCCACCTCAAAAACAGGGGCTGGAAACACCATATATTTT.

The chain uses TRBV20-1 and TRBJ1-2, with D tentatively TRBD1 (5 bases). The length of the CDR3 is 11 residues. The V end lost 5 bases, the J end lost 11 bases, and 15 bases lay between the germline ends. Germline values: CDR1 DFQATT, CDR2 SNEGSKA (reference sequence). The CDR3, as DNA: TGCAGTGCTGGGGAGGGGCCGCGTTACACCTTC. Translated, it gives CSAGEGPRYTF.

The V and J genes are TRBV11-2 and TRBJ1-2, with TRBD1 identical over 8 bases. The germline V gene encodes CDR1 SGHAT and CDR2 FQNNGV. Trimming took 0 bases from V and 6 from J; bases not matched to a gene: 3. The CDR3 runs to 14 residues. Here the CDR3 reads CASSLERGQDGYTF. The CDR3 region has the DNA TGTGCCAGCAGCTTAGAGAGGGGACAGGATGGCTACACCTTC.

The V gene is TRBV4-1, the J gene TRBJ2-7; 7 nucleotides agree with TRBD2. CDR1 MGHRA and CDR2 YSYEKL come from the germline V gene. This CDR3 region has 16 residues. With V trimmed by 4 bases and J by 4 bases, 13 bases remained unmatched. For the CDR3, the DNA is TGCGCCAGCAGCCTAGCAGGACTGCCCGGGAGGTACGAGCAGTACTTC. This codes for CASSLAGLPGRYEQYF.

This clone appeared a few times. The chain employs TRBV27 and TRBJ2-7, with 12 bases lining up with TRBD1. Germline assignment: CDR1 MNHEY and CDR2 SMNVEV (reference sequence). The CDR3 consists of 15 residues. V gave up 5 bases and J gave up 6 bases; unmatched junction bases: 8. CDR3 nucleotides: TGTGCCAGCAGTCACACCGGGACAGGGGGCGCCGAGCAGTACTTC. It encodes CASSHTGTGGAEQYF.